This entry features one T cell receptor beta chain sequence. Its antigen is as yet unknown. The CDR3 has 13 residues. CDR1 and CDR2 (germline): MNHEY, SMNVEV (reference sequence). V lost 5 bases and J lost 7, with 12 bases in between. This specimen comes from a study of T cell responses to AZD1222 COVID-19 vaccine. Background on the study: Second-dose intervals near 4 or 12 weeks were combined. Study-wide results and caveats: Spike was spanned by vaccine-associated CD4 TCRs, with dominance at 160-218 and 743-854. White British ancestry dominated among donors, who included more females, and clonal diversity was possibly underestimated.

TCRdb's copy holds only in-frame clones and misses some; the assay was immunoSEQ multiplex PCR. This table holds about 130,000 clones, over 90% found once. This clonotype was obtained from an adult in good health. The source material was peripheral blood, sampled on day 0 of AZD1222 vaccination. V and J are TRBV27 and TRBJ2-1; D is unclear. The CDR3 sequence is CASSPERANEQFF. CDR3 coding DNA: TGTGCCAGCAGTCCGGAGCGAGCAAATGAGCAGTTCTTC.